The clone carrying this T cell receptor (beta chain) was seen a few times. What it binds is not known. Measured with immunoSEQ multiplex PCR; TCRdb has only the in-frame clones, and not every one. The repertoire has about 110,000 clones, about 85% of them found once; the top ten carry approximately 4.8%. The sample originates from a study of T cell responses to AZD1222 COVID-19 vaccine. Study-wide results and caveats: Vaccination with two AZD1222 doses was followed by a rise in Spike-specific TCR breadth and depth.

Sequenced material: peripheral blood, taken 28 days after the second AZD1222 dose. This clonotype originated in an adult who received the AZD1222 COVID-19 vaccine.

CDR3 sequence reads: CASSYPLGGNTEAFF. CDR3 bases: TGTGCCAGCAGTTACCCCCTGGGCGGGAACACTGAAGCTTTCTTT. The V and J genes are TRBV28 and TRBJ1-1; D uncertain. This CDR3 comprises 15 residues. Trimming removed 4 bases at V and 1 base at J, with 13 bases between. Germline V lookup: CDR1 MDHEN, CDR2 SYDVKM. Filled out from reference TRBV28 and TRBJ1-1, the complete variable domain reads DVKVTQSSRYLVKRTGEKVFLECVQDMDHENMFWYRQDPGLGLRLIYFSYDVKMKEKGDIPEGYSVSREKKERFSLILESASTNQTSMYLCASSYPLGGNTEAFFGQGTRLTVV.